This T cell receptor (beta chain) appears in the sequencing data of a study of cytomegalovirus exposure and HLA in healthy donors. Study-level findings and limits: Reports credit the classifier with highly specific, highly sensitive diagnosis of cytomegalovirus status. Later findings reportedly placed an Asian-associated ancestry cluster below the roughly 730-donor mean for N-insertions. In a later analysis, V- and J-gene trimming of beta chains associated with a DCLRE1C missense variant, replicated independently. Later on, an analysis showed TCR association rates differing by HLA locus, with DRB1 the most and HLA-C the fewest.

Deletions cut 4 bases from V and 0 bases from J, with 9 bases between. Germline CDR1 is SQVTM and CDR2 is ANQGSEA. The CDR3 contains 13 residues. A word on this clone: The antigen remains unidentified.

PCR employed 60 Vbeta and 13 Jbeta primers. Profiled with immunoSEQ multiplex PCR; TCRdb holds only in-frame clones, not every one. The sample consists of 110,000 or so clones, around 84% of them appearing once. The chain links TRBV29-1 to TRBJ1-1, with D unresolved. What was sequenced was PBMCs. The TCR originated in a man under 40 in good health and CMV-seronegative. CDR3 region: CSVVGRLNTEAFF. DNA for the CDR3: TGCAGCGTTGTTGGGCGTCTGAACACTGAAGCTTTCTTT.